These T cell receptor beta chains were read from a single sample in a study of blood T cell repertoires in COVID-19. Profiling relied on immunoSEQ multiplex PCR, and the TCRdb table lists in-frame clones only, not all of them. The table includes some 340,000 clones, 85% to 95% detected once. Sequenced material: PBMCs or T cells enriched from blood (not recorded which). The receptor source for this set is a woman in her 30s who had been exposed to COVID-19. The CDR3 runs from the conserved cysteine through the conserved F or W. D genes are given only for firm matches. Some rows mark clone size as missing; the rest say once, few, many or name a class of expanded clone.

TRBV27,TRBD1,once,TRBJ2-7,CASSLRTGINEQYF,TGTGCCAGCAGTCTCCGGACAGGGATAAACGAGCAGTACTTC
TRBV15,TRBD2,NA,TRBJ2-3,CATSRQAGTDTQYF,TGTGCCACCAGCAGGCAAGCGGGAACAGATACGCAGTATTTT
TRBV24-1,NA,NA,TRBJ2-7,CATSDSYYYEQYF,TGTGCCACCAGTGACTCCTACTACTACGAGCAGTACTTC
TRBV11-3,NA,NA,TRBJ2-3,CASSRVGRGSDTQYF,TGTGCCAGCAGCCGAGTGGGCAGGGGATCAGATACGCAGTATTTT
TRBV6-5,TRBD1,NA,TRBJ1-5,CASSRDSLGQPQHF,TGTGCCAGCAGTCGGGACAGCCTGGGGCAGCCCCAGCATTTT
TRBV4-3,TRBD2,NA,TRBJ2-5,CASSGTSGDRETQYF,TGCGCCAGCAGCGGGACTAGCGGGGACCGAGAGACCCAGTACTTC
TRBV3-1/TRBV3-2,NA,NA,TRBJ2-3,CASSQDRFHKDTQYF,TGTGCCAGCAGCCAAGATCGATTCCACAAGGATACGCAGTATTTT
TRBV28,NA,once,TRBJ1-3,CASSFLGEEPSGNTIYF,TGTGCCAGCAGTTTCCTCGGGGAAGAACCCTCTGGAAACACCATATATTTT
TRBV28,TRBD2,NA,TRBJ2-3,CASTRGGLGIAGTQYF,TGTGCCAGCACTCGGGGGGGACTGGGGATAGCAGGTACGCAGTATTTT
TRBV5-1,NA,NA,TRBJ2-5,CASSLTGVNQETQYF,TGCGCCAGCAGCCTGACGGGGGTGAACCAAGAGACCCAGTACTTC
TRBV7-9,TRBD1,NA,TRBJ2-7,CASSPDRAVEQYF,TGTGCCAGCAGTCCCGACAGGGCCGTCGAGCAGTACTTC
TRBV7-9,TRBD2,NA,TRBJ2-4,CASSRPGLAGPPYF,TGTGCCAGCAGCCGTCCGGGACTAGCGGGGCCACCCTACTTC